This T cell receptor beta chain was captured by sequencing in a study of blood T cell repertoires in COVID-19. Study summary: Samples taken during acute and convalescent COVID-19 were collected in the United States, Italy and Spain. The cDNA or gDNA used as material had been derived from T cells, B-cell-depleted T cells, or PBMCs.

Authors' data handling: Amplification with reference gene primers provided the estimates of nucleated cell counts. Profiled with immunoSEQ multiplex PCR; TCRdb holds only in-frame clones, not every one. Clone size and V and J calls were adopted from that table, with D and trimming inferred from the DNA. The sample includes 250,000 to 350,000 clones, roughly 89% of them seen just once. This clonotype originated in a woman aged 25 to 39 with active or convalescent COVID-19. The sequenced sample consisted of peripheral blood.

CDR3 sequence (DNA): TGTGCCAGCAGCCAGGGGGTTGGGAAGACCCAGTACTTC. Its translation is CASSQGVGKTQYF. This chain connects TRBV7-3 to TRBJ2-5; 7 nucleotides match TRBD1. The CDR3 is made up of 13 amino acids. J was trimmed by 6 bases and V by 5 bases; bases with no gene match: 6. Per the germline V gene, CDR1 is SGHTA and CDR2 is FQGTGA. The entire variable domain, with the rest obtained from reference TRBV7-3 and TRBJ2-5, is as follows: GAGVSQTPSNKVTEKGKYVELRCDPISGHTALYWYRQSLGQGPEFLIYFQGTGAADDSGLPNDRFFAVRPEGSVSTLKIQRTERGDSAVYLCASSQGVGKTQYFGPGTRLLVL.